Shown below are 25 T cell receptor beta chains from a single sample sequenced in a study of blood T cell repertoires in COVID-19. Data came from immunoSEQ multiplex PCR; TCRdb stores just in-frame clones and leaves some out. The sample records more than 350,000 clones, approximately 87% being singletons. Sequencing input: PBMCs or T cells enriched from blood (not recorded which). These TCRs come from a woman aged 50 to 60 who had recovered from COVID-19.

The chain combines TRBV2 with TRBJ1-2; the D is unclear. Trimming left V 2 bases short and J 4 bases short, with 14 bases between. This CDR3 has 15 amino acids. CDR1 is SNHLY and CDR2 is FYNNEI in the germline V gene. The CDR3 sequence: CASSETTSDTYGYTF. CDR3 bases: TGTGCCAGCAGTGAAACCACCTCTGACACCTATGGCTACACCTTC.

The chain couples TRBV19 to TRBJ2-1; the D gene is possibly TRBD2 (5 bases). With 2 bases removed from V and 8 bases from J, the gap between germline ends came to 10 bases. The CDR3 spans 13 residues. Germline V gene data show CDR1 as LNHDA and CDR2 as SQIVND (reference sequence). The CDR3 reads CASSIQGSDEQFF. CDR3 bases: TGTGCCAGTAGTATACAAGGGAGTGATGAGCAGTTCTTC.

The chain has TRBV9 and TRBJ1-2; D is possibly TRBD1 (5 bases). Per the germline V gene, CDR1 is SGDLS and CDR2 is YYNGEE. With 0 bases removed from V and 2 bases from J, the gap between germline ends came to 17 bases. The CDR3 extends over 17 amino acids. The CDR3 here is CASSVGRAAELNYGYTF. The DNA for the CDR3 is TGTGCCAGCAGCGTAGGCAGGGCCGCTGAGTTGAACTATGGCTACACCTTC.

The chain couples TRBV3-1 (or the pseudogene TRBV3-2) to TRBJ1-2; maybe TRBD1 (6 bases). Trimming took off 3 bases at V and 14 bases at J, with 16 bases between the two ends. CDR1 is LGHDT and CDR2 is YNNKEL in the germline V gene (reference sequence). The CDR3 has 12 residues. The CDR3 DNA reads TGTGCCAGCAGCCAGGGCAGGGGTCTTTGGACCTTC. It is translated as CASSQGRGLWTF.

The gene calls are TRBV3-1 (or the pseudogene TRBV3-2) and TRBJ2-5, with TRBD2 identical over 10 bases. The CDR3 sequence is 16 residues long. V shed 4 bases and J 4 bases; nucleotides not matched to a gene: 9. CDR1 is LGHDT, CDR2 YNNKEL, per germline (reference sequence). The CDR3 sequence: CASSRALAGGGETQYF. DNA of the CDR3: TGTGCCAGCAGCCGAGCGTTAGCGGGGGGTGGAGAGACCCAGTACTTC.

The CDR3 region is CASSREGTVRSSPLHF. CDR3 bases: TGTGCCAGCAGCCGAGAAGGGACAGTTAGGAGTTCACCCCTCCACTTT. The J gene is TRBJ1-6, the V gene TRBV9; 7 bases are shared with TRBD1. This CDR3 region has 16 residues. CDR1 and CDR2 from the germline V gene are SGDLS and YYNGEE. Losses at the gene ends were 4 bases for V and 9 bases for J; bases not matched to a gene: 13.

This chain uses TRBV15 with TRBJ2-2; 7 nucleotides match TRBD2. The V segment lost 4 bases and the J segment 7 bases; nucleotides outside the gene matches: 12. CDR3 length: 16 residues. Germline CDR1 is LNHNV and CDR2 is YYDKDF (reference sequence). CDR3 region: CATSTPLWEGGGELFF. CDR3 in DNA: TGTGCCACCAGCACCCCCCTATGGGAGGGCGGCGGGGAGCTGTTTTTT.

The V gene is TRBV9, the J gene TRBJ2-2, with 9 bases that match TRBD2. CDR3 length: 16 amino acids. V gave up 0 bases and J gave up 4 bases; unmatched junction bases: 4. The germline gives CDR1 SGDLS, CDR2 YYNGEE. The CDR3: CASSVAQRGVTGELFF. The CDR3 coding sequence is TGTGCCAGCAGCGTAGCTCAGCGGGGGGTCACCGGGGAGCTGTTTTTT.

The chain combines TRBV7-9 with TRBJ2-5; perhaps TRBD2 as D (6 bases). There are 15 residues in the CDR3. Germline loops: CDR1 SEHNR, CDR2 FQNEAQ (reference sequence). V was shortened by 0 bases and J by 5 bases, with 13 bases between the two germline ends. CDR3 protein: CASSLALRGRETQYF. CDR3 DNA sequence: TGTGCCAGCAGCTTAGCTCTGCGGGGTCGGGAGACCCAGTACTTC.

The count of this clone is one. The chain combines TRBV6-1 with TRBJ1-4; TRBD1 is a possible D gene (5 bases). Per germline, CDR1 MNHNS and CDR2 SASEGT. The CDR3 has 15 residues. The V and J ends lost 3 bases and 7 bases respectively, with 15 bases between them. The CDR3 here is CASSDGKLGGEKLFF. As DNA, the CDR3 is TGTGCCAGCAGTGACGGGAAATTGGGGGGTGAAAAACTGTTTTTT.

This clone was counted between two and nine times. The chain is built from TRBV3-1 (or the pseudogene TRBV3-2) and TRBJ2-1; 7 nucleotides align to TRBD2. Germline loops: CDR1 LGHDT, CDR2 YNNKEL (reference sequence). There are 11 residues in the CDR3. V shed 4 bases, J shed 12 bases, and the junction held 3 bases outside the gene matches. CDR3 bases: TGTGCCAGCAGCCCAGGGAGGGGGCAGTTCTTC. Its protein is CASSPGRGQFF.

The gene calls are TRBV27 and TRBJ1-5; D not resolved. The CDR3 has 15 amino acids. CDR1 is MNHEY, CDR2 SMNVEV, per germline (reference sequence). Trimming took off 5 bases at V and 1 base at J, with 12 bases between the two ends. In DNA form, the CDR3 reads TGTGCCAGCAGTCCCACTTCAATGAGCAATCAGCCCCAGCATTTT. Residues: CASSPTSMSNQPQHF.

This sequence joins TRBV5-8 and TRBJ1-2, with 10 bases lining up with TRBD1. In germline, CDR1 is SGHTS, CDR2 YDEGEE. The trim removed 2 bases at V and 4 bases at J, leaving 5 bases unmatched. CDR3 length: 15 residues. The CDR3 is CASSFTGQGSYGYTF. For the CDR3, the DNA is TGTGCCAGCAGCTTCACGGGACAGGGGTCCTATGGCTACACCTTC.

This chain links TRBV4-1 with TRBJ1-5; D remains ambiguous. Germline CDR1 reads MGHRA; CDR2 reads YSYEKL. This CDR3 region has 17 residues. Trimming took off 4 bases at V and 0 bases at J, with 16 bases between the two ends. The CDR3 sequence is CASSPQPVQNSNQPQHF. DNA for the CDR3: TGCGCCAGCAGCCCTCAACCAGTACAGAATAGCAATCAGCCCCAGCATTTT.

This clone was recorded only once. V gene TRBV27 combines with J gene TRBJ1-2, with a tentative D call TRBD1 (6 bases). Germline V gene sequence: CDR1 MNHEY, CDR2 SMNVEV (reference sequence). Trimming shortened V by 6 bases and J by 8 bases, and 22 bases separated the two germline ends. The CDR3 has 15 amino acids. The DNA of the CDR3 is TGTGCCAGCAGCCCAGGTACGGGGGGCGGTTGGGGCTACACCTTC. It yields the protein CASSPGTGGGWGYTF.

Here the CDR3 reads CASRVSSHTEAFF. The DNA for the CDR3 is TGTGCCAGCAGAGTTTCTAGCCACACTGAAGCTTTCTTT. The chain recombines TRBV28 with TRBJ1-1; D unresolved. The CDR3 spans 13 residues. From germline, CDR1 is MDHEN and CDR2 SYDVKM. Trimming removed 6 bases from V and 3 bases from J, with 11 bases in between.

This clone showed up just a few times. The V gene is TRBV29-1, the J gene TRBJ1-2, with D hard to call. The CDR3 covers 13 residues. V lost 2 bases and J 4 bases, leaving 11 bases between the germline ends. Germline V lookup: CDR1 SQVTM, CDR2 ANQGSEA. This CDR3 reads CSVESAGSYGYTF. DNA for the CDR3: TGCAGCGTTGAATCGGCAGGAAGCTATGGCTACACCTTC.

About this clone: A much bigger clone sits one base away, suggesting this may be a read error. Other nucleotide sequences from this sample produce the same CDR3. The chain employs TRBV5-1 and TRBJ1-1; the D is unclear. The ends were cut back, 3 bases at V and 2 bases at J, with 2 bases in the middle. The CDR3 sequence is 11 residues long. Germline CDR1 and CDR2: SGHRS and YFSETQ. In nucleotides, the CDR3 is TGCGCCAGCAGCTCTAACACTGAAGCTTTCTTT. Residues: CASSSNTEAFF.

The chain carries TRBV2 and TRBJ2-1, with 8 bases lining up with TRBD1. The CDR3 loop spans 16 amino acids. Germline CDR1 reads SNHLY; CDR2 reads FYNNEI. V shed 7 bases and J 9 bases; nucleotides not matched to a gene: 17. CDR3 nucleotide sequence: TGTGCCAGCATCCCTGACCCAACTAGGACAGGGACTGAGCAGTTCTTC. Protein sequence: CASIPDPTRTGTEQFF.

The CDR3 DNA follows: TGTGCCAGCAGCCAAGTTCTGCGATCTGGAAACACCATATATTTT. Protein sequence: CASSQVLRSGNTIYF. The V call is TRBV3-1 (or the pseudogene TRBV3-2), the J call TRBJ1-3; no firm D call. The CDR3 covers 15 residues. Germline CDR1 LGHDT, CDR2 YNNKEL (reference sequence). Trimming cost V 1 base and J 1 base, with 8 bases left between them.

This chain uses TRBV5-4 with TRBJ2-7; TRBD1 matches at 7 bases. With 5 bases clipped from V and 0 bases from J, the junction kept 5 bases outside the gene matches. This CDR3 has 14 amino acids. CDR1 SGHNT and CDR2 YYREEE come from the germline V gene (reference sequence). In nucleotides, the CDR3 is TGTGCCAGCAGTACCGACAGGGTCTCCTACGAGCAGTACTTC. Amino acids: CASSTDRVSYEQYF.

This clone was observed once. The chain is built from TRBV5-1 and TRBJ1-4; 11 bases line up with TRBD1. The V gene's germline CDR1 is SGHRS and CDR2 YFSETQ. CDR3 length: 15 residues. Unmatched junction bases numbered 5, after V lost 3 bases and J lost 7 bases. CDR3: CASSSGQGAFEKLFF. CDR3 bases: TGCGCCAGCAGCTCAGGACAGGGGGCCTTTGAAAAACTGTTTTTT.

This clone was detected only a few times. The chain joins TRBV6-2 or TRBV6-3 to TRBJ2-7; TRBD2 matches at 9 bases. The V gene end was trimmed by 5 bases and the J gene end by 3 bases; junction bases not matched to a gene: 11. Germline values: CDR1 MNHEY, CDR2 SVGEGT. The CDR3 runs 16 residues. The CDR3 is CASSPRRSGGFYEQYF. The CDR3 DNA reads TGTGCCAGCAGTCCGCGGCGCAGCGGGGGGTTCTACGAGCAGTACTTC.

This clone was observed many times. The chain links TRBV28 to TRBJ2-1; D is possibly TRBD1 (6 bases). The germline gives CDR1 MDHEN, CDR2 SYDVKM. CDR3 length: 15 amino acids. The ends were cut back, 7 bases at V and 9 bases at J, with 22 bases in the middle. The CDR3 coding sequence is TGTGCCAGCAACTCCGGGACAAGAGAGTATAGTGAGCAGTTCTTC. The encoded protein is CASNSGTREYSEQFF.

Only a few counts were recorded for this clone. V is TRBV5-8 and J is TRBJ1-2, with TRBD1 matching 7 bases. CDR1 and CDR2 (germline): SGHTS, YDEGEE. CDR3 length equals 13 residues. The V gene end was trimmed by 4 bases and the J gene end by 2 bases; junction bases not matched to a gene: 2. The CDR3 DNA follows: TGTGCCAGCAGCCTGGGACAGAACTATGGCTACACCTTC. This sequence encodes CASSLGQNYGYTF.